These T cell receptor beta chains were read from a single sample in a study of cytomegalovirus exposure and HLA in healthy donors. The protocol was immunoSEQ multiplex PCR, while the TCRdb copy is restricted to in-frame clones and leaves out a portion. The sample has 150,000 to 200,000 clones. What was sequenced was PBMCs. These TCRs come from a woman under 30 in good health and CMV-seropositive. Both conserved end residues are part of each CDR3. A D gene is named only where the DNA matches it firmly.

>TRBV12-5|TRBJ2-2|-
CASGPLPGEITGELFF
TGTGCTAGTGGTCCACTCCCAGGGGAAATAACCGGGGAGCTGTTTTTT
>TRBV2|TRBJ2-5|TRBD1
CAKTDRAETQYF
TGTGCCAAGACGGACAGGGCGGAGACCCAGTACTTC
>TRBV4-2|TRBJ1-1|-
CASSQDVQLPGDTEAFF
TGTGCCAGCAGCCAAGATGTCCAGTTACCAGGGGACACTGAAGCTTTCTTT
>TRBV2|TRBJ1-5|-
CASSEGRQSNQPQHF
TGTGCCAGCAGTGAAGGCAGGCAGAGCAATCAGCCCCAGCATTTT
>TRBV5-1|TRBJ2-5|TRBD2
CASSSSVAGEETQYF
TGCGCCAGCAGCTCCTCCGTAGCGGGGGAAGAGACCCAGTACTTC
>TRBV7-9|TRBJ2-7|TRBD2
CASSLAGLAGSEEQYF
TGTGCCAGCAGCTTAGCCGGACTAGCGGGATCAGAAGAGCAGTACTTC
>TRBV10-3|TRBJ2-2|TRBD2
CAISQLAGNTGELFF
TGTGCCATCAGCCAACTAGCGGGGAACACCGGGGAGCTGTTTTTT
>TRBV5-5|TRBJ1-3|-
CASSLAPAEVDTIYF
TGTGCCAGCAGCTTGGCCCCTGCGGAGGTTGACACCATATATTTT
>TRBV9|TRBJ1-3|-
CASSPPAGNTIYF
TGTGCCAGCAGCCCCCCTGCTGGAAACACCATATATTTT
>TRBV4-1|TRBJ1-3|-
CASSQDDRSGSGNTIYF
TGCGCCAGCAGCCAAGACGACAGGAGCGGCTCTGGAAACACCATATATTTT
>TRBV2|TRBJ1-1|-
CASKLGQLNTEAFF
TGTGCCAGCAAACTGGGACAACTGAACACTGAAGCTTTCTTT
>TRBV5-8|TRBJ1-1|-
CASSLLNGEAEAFF
TGTGCCAGCAGCTTGTTAAATGGGGAGGCTGAAGCTTTCTTT
>TRBV19|TRBJ1-5|-
CASSIIGGSNQPQHF
TGTGCCAGTAGTATCATCGGGGGTAGCAATCAGCCCCAGCATTTT
>TRBV30|TRBJ2-2|-
CAWSGGGELFF
TGTGCCTGGAGCGGAGGCGGGGAGCTGTTTTTT
>TRBV6-5|TRBJ1-3|-
CASSYSGASGDTIYF
TGTGCCAGCAGTTACTCCGGAGCCTCTGGAGACACCATATATTTT
>TRBV5-4|TRBJ2-1|TRBD2
CASSLDAGGYNEQFF
TGTGCCAGCAGCTTGGATGCGGGAGGTTACAATGAGCAGTTCTTC
>TRBV18|TRBJ2-7|TRBD2
CASSPNRGGYFYEQYF
TGTGCCAGCTCACCAAACCGGGGGGGCTATTTCTACGAGCAGTACTTC
>TRBV5-1|TRBJ1-2|TRBD1
CASSQGQDYGYTF
TGCGCCAGCAGCCAAGGACAGGACTATGGCTACACCTTC
>TRBV2|TRBJ1-2|-
CASSVWQSDGYTF
TGTGCCAGCAGTGTCTGGCAGTCAGATGGCTACACCTTC
>TRBV6-1|TRBJ1-1|-
CASSDSRGTEAFF
TGTGCCAGCAGTGATAGCAGAGGCACTGAAGCTTTCTTT
>TRBV19|TRBJ2-2|-
CASTSSYSLNTGELFF
TGTGCCAGTACAAGCTCGTACAGCTTGAACACCGGGGAGCTGTTTTTT
>TRBV11-2|TRBJ2-3|-
CASSLRGGQTDTQYF
TGTGCCAGCAGCTTAAGGGGGGGCCAGACAGATACGCAGTATTTT
>TRBV5-1|TRBJ1-1|-
CASSFTGSDTEAFF
TGCGCCAGCAGCTTCACAGGGTCTGACACTGAAGCTTTCTTT
>TRBV10-2|TRBJ2-4|TRBD1
CASSGQGANIQYF
TGCGCCAGCAGTGGACAGGGGGCAAACATTCAGTACTTC
>TRBV15|TRBJ2-5|TRBD2
CATSSLAGRETQYF
TGTGCCACCAGCAGTCTAGCGGGGCGAGAGACCCAGTACTTC
>TRBV19|TRBJ2-1|TRBD2
CASFAGTSGSGYYNEQFF
TGTGCCAGTTTCGCCGGGACTAGCGGGAGCGGGTACTACAATGAGCAGTTCTTC
>TRBV6-6|TRBJ1-3|TRBD1
CASSKTGGSGNTIYF
TGTGCCAGCAGTAAAACAGGGGGCTCTGGAAACACCATATATTTT
>TRBV9|TRBJ2-3|TRBD2
CASSVAEERGGAGTQYF
TGTGCCAGCAGCGTAGCGGAGGAGCGGGGGGGTGCGGGGACGCAATATTTT
>TRBV2|TRBJ1-3|-
CASRPGPPGYTIYF
TGTGCCAGCAGGCCGGGTCCCCCAGGGTACACCATATATTTT
>TRBV5-1|TRBJ1-2|TRBD1
CASSSDRQSNYGYTF
TGCGCCAGCAGCTCGGACAGGCAATCTAACTATGGCTACACCTTC
>TRBV27|TRBJ2-7|TRBD1
CASSVETGQSEQYF
TGTGCCAGCAGTGTAGAGACGGGACAGTCCGAGCAGTACTTC
>TRBV6-1|TRBJ1-4|TRBD1
CASEGQSFREKLFF
TGTGCCAGCGAGGGACAGTCGTTCCGGGAAAAACTGTTTTTT
>TRBV6-1|TRBJ2-7|-
CASSETGGPYEQYF
TGTGCCAGCAGTGAAACCGGGGGGCCGTACGAGCAGTACTTC
>TRBV6-5|TRBJ2-2|TRBD1
CASSYGQGRTGELFF
TGTGCCAGCAGTTACGGACAGGGGAGAACCGGGGAGCTGTTTTTT
>TRBV7-2|TRBJ2-7|-
CASSLRLTRTYEQYF
TGTGCCAGCAGCTTGAGACTAACGAGAACCTACGAGCAGTACTTC
>TRBV11-3|TRBJ1-1|TRBD1
CASSLAGGTACTEAFF
TGTGCCAGCAGCTTAGCTGGGGGGACAGCGTGCACTGAAGCTTTCTTT